One and the same sample provided the 12 T cell receptor beta chains below, sequenced in a study of blood T cell repertoires in COVID-19. Generated by immunoSEQ multiplex PCR, the TCRdb table keeps only in-frame clones and is missing some. The repertoire holds about 260,000 clones, with 90% as singletons. What was sequenced was peripheral blood. The receptor source for this set is a woman aged 40 to 55 with acute or convalescent COVID-19.

The chain combines TRBV5-4 with TRBJ2-7, with D possibly being TRBD1 (5 bases). The V end was cut by 4 bases, the J end by 2 bases, with 10 bases between. Germline CDR1 SGHNT, CDR2 YYREEE (reference sequence). CDR3 length equals 13 residues. The CDR3: CASSHGQTYEQYV. CDR3 nucleotides: TGTGCCAGCAGCCACGGACAAACCTACGAGCAGTACGTC.

The chain has TRBV12-3 or TRBV12-4 and TRBJ1-1, with D tentatively TRBD1 (5 bases). The CDR3 is 12 residues long. V was pared by 10 bases and J by 0 bases, with 9 bases between. CDR3: CATGRLNTEAFF. CDR3 in DNA: TGTGCCACAGGGAGGCTGAACACTGAAGCTTTCTTT.

The CDR3 DNA follows: TGTGCCAGCCCGAGGAGGAGCACCTACGAGCAGTACGTC. Translation: CASPRRSTYEQYV. The chain uses TRBV2 and TRBJ2-7; a weak D match, TRBD2 (5 bases). This CDR3 has 13 amino acids. CDR1 SNHLY and CDR2 FYNNEI come from the germline V gene. Trimming stripped 8 bases from V and 2 bases from J, with 13 bases between.

The chain recombines TRBV19 with TRBJ1-1; 10 bases map to TRBD1. Per germline, CDR1 LNHDA and CDR2 SQIVND (reference sequence). The CDR3 totals 17 residues. The V segment lost 6 bases and the J segment 5 bases; nucleotides outside the gene matches: 15. The CDR3 region has the DNA TGTGCCAGTAGGGACCAGGCGACAGGGGGCGCGCGGACTGAAGCTTTCTTT. Its protein product is CASRDQATGGARTEAFF.

This sequence joins TRBV11-2 and TRBJ2-5; 10 bases fit TRBD2. CDR1 is SGHAT, CDR2 FQNNGV, per germline. CDR3 length: 14 residues. The V segment lost 5 bases and the J segment 10 bases; nucleotides outside the gene matches: 10. The CDR3 coding sequence is TGTGCCAGCAGCCTCGTCCAGCGGGAGGGCATCCAGTACTTC. Translated: CASSLVQREGIQYF.

V usage is TRBV20-1 and J usage is TRBJ1-5; D may be TRBD1 (6 bases). Per germline, CDR1 DFQATT and CDR2 SNEGSKA (reference sequence). CDR3 size: 15 residues. Trimming took 3 bases from V and 6 from J, leaving 18 bases between them. In DNA form, the CDR3 reads TGCAGTGCTAGTTTGGGGGGGCGCGGCTCTCAGCCCCAGCATTTT. Protein product: CSASLGGRGSQPQHF.

The V gene is TRBV5-4, the J gene TRBJ1-2; 7 bases line up with TRBD1. With 3 bases clipped from V and 8 bases from J, the junction kept 7 bases outside the gene matches. Germline V gene data show CDR1 as SGHNT and CDR2 as YYREEE (reference sequence). The CDR3 length is 13 residues. CDR3 bases: TGTGCCAGCAGCTCTCGGGACAGTGGGGGCTACACCTTC. Translated: CASSSRDSGGYTF.

This rearrangement joins TRBV19 to TRBJ2-5, with 8 bases aligning to TRBD1. V lost 5 bases, J lost 4 bases, and 12 bases stayed unmatched. The CDR3 spans 16 residues. Germline V lookup: CDR1 LNHDA, CDR2 SQIVND (reference sequence). The CDR3 sequence is CASSPTRGLGAETQYF. The CDR3 DNA reads as TGTGCCAGTAGTCCAACCAGGGGGCTAGGTGCAGAGACCCAGTACTTC.

The V call is TRBV5-4, the J call TRBJ2-3, with 8 bases identical to TRBD2. CDR1 is SGHNT, CDR2 YYREEE, per germline (reference sequence). This CDR3 region has 15 residues. J was trimmed by 0 bases and V by 3 bases; bases with no gene match: 3. DNA for the CDR3: TGTGCCAGCAGCTCCGGGGGGGGAAGCACAGATACGCAGTATTTT. Translated: CASSSGGGSTDTQYF.

The chain combines TRBV30 with TRBJ2-5; 13 bases match TRBD2. The CDR3 runs 17 residues. The germline gives CDR1 GTSNPN, CDR2 SVGIG (reference sequence). The V and J ends lost 4 bases and 1 base, in that order; junction bases with no gene match: 9. CDR3 nucleotide sequence: TGTGCCTGGAAGGGACTAGCGGGGACCGGCCTCCAAGAGACCCAGTACTTC. Translated, it gives CAWKGLAGTGLQETQYF.

The chain recombines TRBV21-1 with TRBJ2-4; whether TRBD2, the table's D call, matches the DNA was not checked. TRBV21-1 is given as a pseudogene. The length of the CDR3 is 17 residues. CDR3 sequence: CASSKGRGANPKNIQYF. In nucleotides, the CDR3 is TGTGCCAGCAGCAAAGGGCGGGGGGCTAACCCCAAAAACATTCAGTACTTC.

This clone was seen just once. This chain links TRBV5-1 with TRBJ1-1, with TRBD1 as a possible D gene (5 bases). Germline V gene sequence: CDR1 SGHRS, CDR2 YFSETQ. The V gene lost 5 bases and the J gene lost 1 base, with 12 bases spanning the gap. The CDR3 extends over 14 amino acids. CDR3 sequence: CASRPPGGNTEAFF. CDR3 DNA sequence: TGCGCCAGCAGACCCCCGGGGGGGAACACTGAAGCTTTCTTT.